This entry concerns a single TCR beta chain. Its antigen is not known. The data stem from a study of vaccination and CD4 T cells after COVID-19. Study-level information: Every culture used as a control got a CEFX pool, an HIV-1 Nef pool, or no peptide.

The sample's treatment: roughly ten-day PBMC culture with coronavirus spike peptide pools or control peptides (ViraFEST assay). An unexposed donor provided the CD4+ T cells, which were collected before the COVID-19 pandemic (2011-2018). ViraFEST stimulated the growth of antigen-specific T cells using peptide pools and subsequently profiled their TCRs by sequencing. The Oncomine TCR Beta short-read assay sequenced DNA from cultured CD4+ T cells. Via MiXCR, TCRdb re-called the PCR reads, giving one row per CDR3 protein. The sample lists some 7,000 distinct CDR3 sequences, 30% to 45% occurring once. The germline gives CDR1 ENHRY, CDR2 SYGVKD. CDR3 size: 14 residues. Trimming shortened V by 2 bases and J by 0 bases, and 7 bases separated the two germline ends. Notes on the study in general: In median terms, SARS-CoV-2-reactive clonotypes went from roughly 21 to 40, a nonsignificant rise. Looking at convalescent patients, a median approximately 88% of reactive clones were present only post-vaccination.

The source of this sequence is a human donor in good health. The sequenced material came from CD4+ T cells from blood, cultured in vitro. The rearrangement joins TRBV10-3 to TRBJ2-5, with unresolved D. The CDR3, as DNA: TGTGCCATCAGTGAGAAAGGCTACCAAGAGACCCAGTACTTC. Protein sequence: CAISEKGYQETQYF.